Listed here are 7 T cell receptor beta chains from one sample, sequenced in a study of cytomegalovirus exposure and HLA in healthy donors. The PCR contained 60 Vbeta and 13 Jbeta primers. TCRdb's table, derived via immunoSEQ multiplex PCR, lists solely in-frame clones and lacks some. The table lists 200,000 or so clones, 84% of them singletons. The sample taken for sequencing was PBMCs. These receptors originate from a boy younger than 18 in good health and CMV-seronegative.

In nucleotides, the CDR3 is TGTGCCAGCAGCCTGAAGGGGTTGGGTGGCTACACCTTC. Amino acids: CASSLKGLGGYTF. The V gene is TRBV14, the J gene TRBJ1-2; D may be TRBD1 (5 bases). With 4 bases removed from V and 7 bases from J, the gap between germline ends came to 13 bases. The CDR3 length is 13 residues. Germline V lookup: CDR1 SGHDN, CDR2 FVKESK. The full variable domain, in which reference TRBV14 and TRBJ1-2 provide the parts outside the CDR3, is EAGVTQFPSHSVIEKGQTVTLRCDPISGHDNLYWYRRVMGKEIKFLLHFVKESKQDESGMPNNRFLAERTGGTYSTLKVQPAELEDSGVYFCASSLKGLGGYTFGSGTRLTVV.

Notes on this clone: The identical CDR3 is also encoded by other nucleotide sequences in the sample. This chain connects TRBV27 to TRBJ1-2; D unresolved. The length of the CDR3 is 14 residues. CDR1 is MNHEY and CDR2 is SMNVEV in the germline V gene (reference sequence). The V and J ends lost 0 bases and 3 bases respectively, with 8 bases between them. The CDR3 DNA reads TGTGCCAGCAGTTTATCCCGGGATTACTATGGCTACACCTTC. It codes for CASSLSRDYYGYTF.

In DNA form, the CDR3 reads TGTGCCAGCATGGGGGGGGCAGCCGAGCAGTACTTC. This encodes CASMGGAAEQYF. The chain recombines TRBV25-1 with TRBJ2-7, with D tentatively TRBD2 (7 bases). CDR1 and CDR2 from the germline V gene are MGHDK and SYGVNS. CDR3 length equals 12 residues. Trimming removed 7 bases from V and 6 bases from J, with 13 bases in between.

V is TRBV29-1 and J is TRBJ1-1; TRBD1 matches 11 bases. The CDR3 is made up of 14 amino acids. The J segment lost 6 bases and the V segment lost 6 bases, leaving 9 bases of the junction unmatched. CDR1 is SQVTM and CDR2 is ANQGSEA in the germline V gene. CDR3 nucleotide sequence: TGCAGCGTCTACGGACAGGGGGCGCGTTCTGAAGCTTTCTTT. It specifies CSVYGQGARSEAFF.

The rearrangement joins TRBV9 to TRBJ1-1, with D unresolved. V gave up 0 bases and J gave up 3 bases, with 3 bases separating them. In germline, CDR1 is SGDLS, CDR2 YYNGEE. The CDR3 is 12 amino acids. The CDR3 DNA follows: TGTGCCAGCAGCGTAGCGGACACTGAAGCTTTCTTT. Its protein product is CASSVADTEAFF. Full variable domain (missing parts from reference TRBV9 and TRBJ1-1): DSGVTQTPKHLITATGQRVTLRCSPRSGDLSVYWYQQSLDQGLQFLIQYYNGEERAKGNILERFSAQQFPDLHSELNLSSLELGDSALYFCASSVADTEAFFGQGTRLTVV.

The genes are TRBV7-8 and TRBJ2-7; the match to TRBD2 covers 9 bases. CDR1 is SGHVS, CDR2 FQNEAQ, per germline. The CDR3 covers 18 residues. The J segment lost 5 bases and the V segment lost 5 bases, leaving 19 bases of the junction unmatched. Here the CDR3 reads CASSATGLRLAGFHEQYF. The CDR3 DNA follows: TGTGCCAGCAGCGCGACAGGGTTGCGCCTAGCGGGATTCCACGAGCAGTACTTC.

The chain employs TRBV28 and TRBJ2-2; 8 bases match TRBD1. This CDR3 is built from 15 residues. V was clipped by 6 bases and J by 6 bases; unmatched bases: 9. Germline values: CDR1 MDHEN, CDR2 SYDVKM. CDR3 region: CASSPGGQGAGELFF. DNA for the CDR3: TGTGCCAGCAGCCCTGGAGGACAGGGCGCCGGGGAGCTGTTTTTT. The full variable domain, with the rest looked up from reference TRBV28 and TRBJ2-2, is DVKVTQSSRYLVKRTGEKVFLECVQDMDHENMFWYRQDPGLGLRLIYFSYDVKMKEKGDIPEGYSVSREKKERFSLILESASTNQTSMYLCASSPGGQGAGELFFGEGSRLTVL.